This T cell receptor (beta chain) was sequenced during a study of radiotherapy plus CTLA-4 blockade in lung cancer. Study background: In approximately 17% of patients, objective responses were seen; roughly 28% had disease control. General study results and limits: TCR clones originating in tumors grew in number in blood after radiotherapy plus ipilimumab. Best predicting response, reportedly, were early blood T cell clone dynamics, with interferon-beta.

This CDR3 is 13 amino acids long. In germline, CDR1 is SGHRS, CDR2 YFSETQ. V lost 3 bases to trimming and J lost 4 bases, with 10 bases between them. CTLA-4 blockade using ipilimumab, together with focal radiation, was received by patients with chemo-refractory metastatic non-small-cell lung cancer. Concerning this clone itself: Its antigen is undetermined.

This table comes from immunoSEQ multiplex PCR, and its TCRdb copy is limited to in-frame clones, with some not included. Of about 88,000 clones in the sample, around 72% were seen once. This receptor was identified in a human donor with non-small cell lung cancer that progressed on radiotherapy plus ipilimumab. Specimen: peripheral blood, collected from a patient treated with radiotherapy plus ipilimumab. This chain links TRBV5-1 with TRBJ1-2; unclear D gene. The CDR3 region is CASSSSGSYGYTF. The DNA of the CDR3 is TGCGCCAGCAGCTCATCGGGAAGCTATGGCTACACCTTC.